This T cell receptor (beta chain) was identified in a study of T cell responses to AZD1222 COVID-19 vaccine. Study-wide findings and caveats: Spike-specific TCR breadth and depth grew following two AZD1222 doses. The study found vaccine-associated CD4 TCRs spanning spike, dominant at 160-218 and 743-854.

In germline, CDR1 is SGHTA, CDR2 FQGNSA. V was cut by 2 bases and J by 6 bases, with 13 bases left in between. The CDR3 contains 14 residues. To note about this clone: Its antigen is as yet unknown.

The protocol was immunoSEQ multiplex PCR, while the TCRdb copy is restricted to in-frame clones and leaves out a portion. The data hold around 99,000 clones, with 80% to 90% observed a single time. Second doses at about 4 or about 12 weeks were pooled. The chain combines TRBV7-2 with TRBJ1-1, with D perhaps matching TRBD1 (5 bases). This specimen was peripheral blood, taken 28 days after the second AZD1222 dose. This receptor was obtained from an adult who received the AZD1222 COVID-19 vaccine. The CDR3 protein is CASSLYRGGSEAFF. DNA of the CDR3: TGTGCCAGCAGCTTATATAGGGGAGGGTCTGAAGCTTTCTTT.